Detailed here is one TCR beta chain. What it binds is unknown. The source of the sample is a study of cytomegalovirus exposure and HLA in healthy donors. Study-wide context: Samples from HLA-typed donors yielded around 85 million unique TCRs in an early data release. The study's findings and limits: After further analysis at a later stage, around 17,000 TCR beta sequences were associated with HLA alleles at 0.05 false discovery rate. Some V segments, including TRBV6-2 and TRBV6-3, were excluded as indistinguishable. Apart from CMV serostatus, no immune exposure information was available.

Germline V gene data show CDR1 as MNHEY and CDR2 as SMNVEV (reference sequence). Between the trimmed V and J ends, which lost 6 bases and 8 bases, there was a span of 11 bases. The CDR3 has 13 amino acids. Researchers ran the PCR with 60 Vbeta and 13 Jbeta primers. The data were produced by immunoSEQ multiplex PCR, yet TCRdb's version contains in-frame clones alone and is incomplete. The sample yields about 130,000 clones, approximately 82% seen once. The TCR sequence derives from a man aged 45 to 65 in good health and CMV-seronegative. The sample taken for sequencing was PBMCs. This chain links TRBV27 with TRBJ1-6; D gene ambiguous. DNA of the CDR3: TGTGCCAGCAGCTTAGAGCCGTATTCACCCCTCCACTTT. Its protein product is CASSLEPYSPLHF.